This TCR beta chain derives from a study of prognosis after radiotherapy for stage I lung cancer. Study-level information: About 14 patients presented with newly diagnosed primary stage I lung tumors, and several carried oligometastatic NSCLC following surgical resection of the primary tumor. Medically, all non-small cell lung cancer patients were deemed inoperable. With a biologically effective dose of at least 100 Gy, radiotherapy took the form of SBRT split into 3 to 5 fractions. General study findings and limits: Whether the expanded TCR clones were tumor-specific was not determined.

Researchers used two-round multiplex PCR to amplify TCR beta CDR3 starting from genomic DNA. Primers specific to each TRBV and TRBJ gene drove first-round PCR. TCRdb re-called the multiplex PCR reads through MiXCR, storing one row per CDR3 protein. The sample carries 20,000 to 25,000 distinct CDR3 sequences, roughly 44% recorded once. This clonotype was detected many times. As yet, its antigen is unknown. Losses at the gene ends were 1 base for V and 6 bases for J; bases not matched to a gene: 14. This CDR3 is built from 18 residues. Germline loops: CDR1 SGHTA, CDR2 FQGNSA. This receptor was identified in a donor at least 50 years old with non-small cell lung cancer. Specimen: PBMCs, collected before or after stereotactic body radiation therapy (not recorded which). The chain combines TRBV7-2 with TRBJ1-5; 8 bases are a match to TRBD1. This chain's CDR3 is CASSLVPGGADSGQPQHF. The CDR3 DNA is TGTGCCAGCAGCTTAGTCCCAGGGGGCGCGGATTCAGGTCAGCCCCAGCATTTT. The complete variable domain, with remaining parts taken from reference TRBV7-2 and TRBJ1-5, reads GAGVSQSPSNKVTEKGKDVELRCDPISGHTALYWYRQSLGQGLEFLIYFQGNSAPDKSGLPSDRFSAERTGGSVSTLTIQRTQQEDSAVYLCASSLVPGGADSGQPQHFGDGTRLSIL.